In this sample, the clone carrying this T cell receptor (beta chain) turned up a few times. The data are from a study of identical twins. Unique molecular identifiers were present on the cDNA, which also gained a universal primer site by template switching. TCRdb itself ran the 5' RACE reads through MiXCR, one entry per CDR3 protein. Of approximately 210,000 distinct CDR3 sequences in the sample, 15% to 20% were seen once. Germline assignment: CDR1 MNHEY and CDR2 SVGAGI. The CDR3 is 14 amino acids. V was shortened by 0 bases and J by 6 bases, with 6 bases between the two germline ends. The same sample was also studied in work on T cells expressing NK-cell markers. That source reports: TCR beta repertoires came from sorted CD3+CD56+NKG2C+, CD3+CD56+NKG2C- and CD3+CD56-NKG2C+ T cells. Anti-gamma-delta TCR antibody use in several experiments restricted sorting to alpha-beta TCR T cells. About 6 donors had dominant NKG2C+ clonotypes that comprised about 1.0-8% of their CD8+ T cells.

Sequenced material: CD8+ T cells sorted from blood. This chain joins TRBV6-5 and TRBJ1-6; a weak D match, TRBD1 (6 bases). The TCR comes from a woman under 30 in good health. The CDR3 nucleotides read TGTGCCAGCAGTTACTCGGACAGTAATTCACCCCTCCACTTT. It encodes CASSYSDSNSPLHF.